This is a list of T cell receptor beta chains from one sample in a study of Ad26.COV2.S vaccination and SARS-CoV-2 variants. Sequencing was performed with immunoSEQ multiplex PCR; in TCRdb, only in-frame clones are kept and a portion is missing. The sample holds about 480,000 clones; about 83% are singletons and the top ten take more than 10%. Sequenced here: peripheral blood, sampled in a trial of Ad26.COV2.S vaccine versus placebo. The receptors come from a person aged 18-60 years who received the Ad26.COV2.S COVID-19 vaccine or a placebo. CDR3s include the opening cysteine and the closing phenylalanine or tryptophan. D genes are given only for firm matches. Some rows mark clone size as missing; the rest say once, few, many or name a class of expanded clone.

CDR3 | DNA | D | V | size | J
CASSQRRGDEKLFF | TGTGCCAGCAGCCAACGAAGAGGGGATGAAAAACTGTTTTTT | NA | TRBV3-1/TRBV3-2 | NA | TRBJ1-4
CASSLAVGTYNEQFF | TGTGCCAGCAGCTTAGCGGTGGGCACATACAATGAGCAGTTCTTC | NA | TRBV7-2 | NA | TRBJ2-1
CASTLDRGTYEQYF | TGTGCCAGCACTTTAGACAGGGGGACCTACGAGCAGTACTTC | TRBD1 | TRBV6-5 | few | TRBJ2-7
CASTVLSLNEQFF | TGTGCCAGCACCGTGCTATCCCTCAATGAGCAGTTCTTC | NA | TRBV6-5 | NA | TRBJ2-1
CEWREVHGDTQYF | TGTGAGTGGCGGGAGGTCCACGGAGATACGCAGTATTTT | TRBD2 | TRBV5-4 | once | TRBJ2-3
CASSQPPPSAQHF | TGTGCCAGCAGTCAACCCCCCCCATCGGCCCAGCATTTT | NA | TRBV6-5 | NA | TRBJ1-5
CASRQTGSDSPLHF | TGTGCCAGCAGACAGACAGGGTCGGATTCACCCCTCCACTTT | TRBD1 | TRBV7-9 | NA | TRBJ1-6
CASRADLGEAFF | TGTGCCAGCAGGGCCGATTTGGGTGAAGCTTTCTTT | NA | TRBV2 | NA | TRBJ1-1
CSVTGLAGASYEQYF | TGCAGCGTTACCGGACTAGCGGGTGCTTCCTACGAGCAGTACTTC | TRBD2 | TRBV29-1 | NA | TRBJ2-7
CASSQDYPGPTDTQYF | TGCGCCAGCAGCCAAGACTACCCGGGCCCCACAGATACGCAGTATTTT | NA | TRBV4-1 | NA | TRBJ2-3
CSARVLYEQYF | TGCAGTGCTAGAGTCCTTTACGAGCAGTACTTC | NA | TRBV20-1 | NA | TRBJ2-7
CASSVEGTGADGNTIYF | TGTGCCAGCAGCGTAGAGGGTACGGGGGCGGATGGAAACACCATATATTTT | NA | TRBV9 | NA | TRBJ1-3
CASRRDGDSYEQYF | TGTGCCAGCAGGCGGGACGGTGACTCCTACGAGCAGTACTTC | NA | TRBV7-9 | NA | TRBJ2-7
CSVVGEGNTEAFF | TGCAGCGTTGTAGGAGAGGGAAATACTGAAGCTTTCTTT | NA | TRBV29-1 | NA | TRBJ1-1
CAWTTPRGAQYF | TGTGCCTGGACGACCCCCAGGGGGGCCCAGTACTTC | NA | TRBV30 | NA | TRBJ2-5
CASSHSSYEQYF | TGTGCCAGCAGCCATTCTTCCTACGAGCAGTACTTC | NA | TRBV14 | once | TRBJ2-7
CSVVGPPGNTIYF | TGCAGCGTTGTCGGACCTCCTGGAAACACCATATATTTT | NA | TRBV29-1 | few | TRBJ1-3
CASSHRGTETQYF | TGTGCCAGTAGCCACAGGGGAACGGAGACCCAGTACTTC | TRBD1 | TRBV19 | NA | TRBJ2-5
CASSPLRNPGELFF | TGTGCCAGCTCACCATTGAGGAATCCCGGGGAGCTGTTTTTT | NA | TRBV18 | NA | TRBJ2-2
CASSLYGSPSGNTIYF | TGTGCCAGCAGCTTGTACGGATCTCCCTCTGGAAACACCATATATTTT | NA | TRBV5-6 | NA | TRBJ1-3
CASSVAERRTGTYGYTF | TGTGCCAGCAGCGTAGCTGAAAGAAGGACGGGCACCTATGGCTACACCTTC | NA | TRBV9 | NA | TRBJ1-2
CASSLRGGARTYEQYF | TGTGCCAGCAGCCTTAGGGGGGGTGCAAGAACCTACGAGCAGTACTTC | NA | TRBV14 | NA | TRBJ2-7
CASSLTTAYSNQPQHF | TGTGCCAGCAGCTTAACTACAGCATATAGCAATCAGCCCCAGCATTTT | NA | TRBV7-8 | NA | TRBJ1-5
CASSIAGGADTGELFF | TGTGCCAGTAGTATTGCAGGGGGCGCGGACACCGGGGAGCTGTTTTTT | TRBD1 | TRBV19 | NA | TRBJ2-2
CATSPDLYSNQPQHF | TGTGCCACCAGTCCGGATCTTTATAGCAATCAGCCCCAGCATTTT | NA | TRBV15 | NA | TRBJ1-5
CAWRTGLASGELFF | TGTGCCTGGAGAACGGGACTAGCGTCCGGGGAGCTGTTTTTT | TRBD2 | TRBV30 | NA | TRBJ2-2
CASSQATGDSYEQYF | TGCGCCAGCAGCCAAGCGACAGGGGACTCCTACGAGCAGTACTTC | TRBD1 | TRBV4-3 | NA | TRBJ2-7
CASSRIRGPLETQYF | TGTGCCAGCAGCAGGATACGGGGACCCTTAGAGACCCAGTACTTC | NA | TRBV5-8 | NA | TRBJ2-5
CASLYPGEVNEQFF | TGTGCCAGCCTTTACCCAGGGGAGGTCAATGAGCAGTTCTTC | NA | TRBV11-3 | NA | TRBJ2-1
CASSTGVREGANVLTF | TGTGCCAGCAGTACCGGTGTCAGGGAAGGGGCCAACGTCCTGACTTTC | NA | TRBV28 | NA | TRBJ2-6
CASRFGGRGTDTQYF | TGCGCCAGCAGATTCGGCGGGAGGGGCACAGATACGCAGTATTTT | TRBD2 | TRBV5-1 | NA | TRBJ2-3
CASSLSGGTGYLTQYF | TGTGCCAGCAGCCTCTCTGGTGGGACAGGGTATTTGACCCAGTACTTC | TRBD1 | TRBV5-6 | NA | TRBJ2-5
CASSQTDRSSTDTQYF | TGTGCCAGCAGCCAAACGGACCGTTCTAGCACAGATACGCAGTATTTT | NA | TRBV3-1/TRBV3-2 | NA | TRBJ2-3
CASSPYLGLEAETQYF | TGCGCCAGCAGCCCCTATCTAGGGTTGGAGGCAGAGACCCAGTACTTC | NA | TRBV5-1 | NA | TRBJ2-5
CASSVAGGGNEQFF | TGTGCCAGCTCTGTGGCGGGGGGTGGGAATGAGCAGTTCTTC | TRBD2 | TRBV9 | NA | TRBJ2-1
CASSLGDRIPREQFF | TGTGCCAGCAGCTTGGGGGACAGGATTCCAAGGGAGCAGTTCTTC | TRBD1 | TRBV5-4 | NA | TRBJ2-1
CASSAAGPRFSDTQYF | TGTGCCAGCAGTGCCGCCGGACCTAGGTTCTCAGATACGCAGTATTTT | NA | TRBV28 | NA | TRBJ2-3
CASSPAGNTEAFF | TGCGCCAGCAGCCCCGCCGGGAACACTGAAGCTTTCTTT | NA | TRBV5-1 | NA | TRBJ1-1
CASTRWGQNTEAFF | TGTGCCAGCACCAGGTGGGGCCAGAACACTGAAGCTTTCTTT | NA | TRBV5-4 | NA | TRBJ1-1
CATATTTTGTQQYF | TGTGCCACCGCTACAACGACGACAGGTACTCAGCAGTACTTC | NA | TRBV10-3 | NA | TRBJ2-7
CASSQDQGLAGGPTNEQFF | TGCGCCAGCAGCCAGGACCAGGGACTAGCGGGAGGGCCAACCAATGAGCAGTTCTTC | TRBD2 | TRBV4-3 | NA | TRBJ2-1
CSASGVGEVLVQETQYF | TGCAGTGCTAGTGGGGTGGGGGAGGTCCTGGTACAAGAGACCCAGTACTTC | NA | TRBV20-1 | NA | TRBJ2-5
CASSQPGQGINEQFF | TGTGCCAGCAGTCAGCCGGGACAGGGAATCAATGAGCAGTTCTTC | TRBD1 | TRBV6-6 | NA | TRBJ2-1
CASSPGRSYNEQFF | TGTGCCAGTAGTCCAGGCCGATCCTACAATGAGCAGTTCTTC | NA | TRBV19 | NA | TRBJ2-1
CSVASRASTEAFF | TGCAGCGTTGCGAGCCGAGCTAGCACTGAAGCTTTCTTT | NA | TRBV29-1 | NA | TRBJ1-1
CASSLNYEQYF | TGTGCCAGCAGCTTAAACTACGAGCAGTACTTC | NA | TRBV11-2 | NA | TRBJ2-7
CASSVSLGGNSPLHF | TGTGCCAGCAGCGTTTCTCTGGGTGGGAATTCACCCCTCCACTTT | NA | TRBV9 | NA | TRBJ1-6
CASSLGTGNGEKLFF | TGTGCCAGCAGCCTTGGGACAGGGAATGGTGAAAAACTGTTTTTT | TRBD1 | TRBV4-2 | few | TRBJ1-4
CASSSLHRAGYGYTF | TGTGCCAGCAGCTCCTTACACAGGGCGGGCTATGGCTACACCTTC | NA | TRBV5-8 | NA | TRBJ1-2